This passage covers 17 T cell receptor beta chains from one sample sequenced in a study of vaccination effects on CD4 cells after COVID-19. Produced via immunoSEQ multiplex PCR; TCRdb's table is partial and in-frame only. Here the sample spans approximately 78,000 clones, 70% to 90% being singletons. Before sequencing took place, the ViraFEST assay used viral peptide pools to expand antigen-specific CD4+ T cells. It was after around eleven days of culture that CD4+ T cells were isolated. Participants each got two BNT162b2 or mRNA-1273 vaccine doses. The antigens for these receptors are not known. The sequencing used CD4+ T cells from PBMCs cultured with HCoV-229E spike peptides, collected after COVID-19 vaccination. The source is a human donor who received a COVID-19 vaccine.

In this sample, this clone turned up a few times. The chain uses TRBV27 and TRBJ1-6, with D possibly being TRBD1 (5 bases). V shed 6 bases and J shed 6 bases, with 15 bases lying between them. CDR1 MNHEY and CDR2 SMNVEV come from the germline V gene (reference sequence). The CDR3 has 15 amino acids. CDR3 coding DNA: TGTGCCAGCAGGGAGTTGGGGCGCCTTAATTCACCCCTCCACTTT. Translation: CASRELGRLNSPLHF.

The chain has TRBV29-1 and TRBJ2-5; the D gene could be TRBD1 or TRBD2 (5 bases each). This CDR3 region has 14 residues. V lost 6 bases to trimming and J lost 5 bases, with 19 bases between them. Germline CDR1 is SQVTM and CDR2 is ANQGSEA. The CDR3 DNA sequence: TGCAGCGTCAACCGGGGCCCCGGCGGGGAGACCCAGTACTTC. Amino acids: CSVNRGPGGETQYF.

The rearrangement uses TRBV5-1 and TRBJ2-1, with 11 bases identical to TRBD2. The CDR3 is 15 amino acids. V shed 4 bases, J shed 6 bases, and the junction held 6 bases outside the gene matches. Germline values: CDR1 SGHRS, CDR2 YFSETQ. DNA for the CDR3: TGCGCCAGCAGCATTAGCGGGGGGGCTTCCAATGAGCAGTTCTTC. Protein sequence: CASSISGGASNEQFF.

The chain joins TRBV18 to TRBJ1-5; D gene ambiguous. V lost 2 bases to trimming and J lost 5 bases, with 7 bases between them. Germline CDR1 reads KGHSH; CDR2 reads LQKENI. This CDR3 spans 13 amino acids. The CDR3 nucleotides are TGTGCCAGCTCACCAGGGGTGGATCAGCCCCAGCATTTT. It yields the protein CASSPGVDQPQHF.

The chain combines TRBV7-2 with TRBJ1-2; 9 bases agree with TRBD1. The CDR3 runs to 15 residues. CDR1 is SGHTA, CDR2 FQGNSA, per germline. V lost 3 bases and J lost 7; bases outside the gene matches: 9. CDR3 loop: CASSFPGTGQFGYTF. The CDR3 DNA reads TGTGCCAGCAGCTTTCCCGGGACAGGGCAATTTGGCTACACCTTC.

This clone was found once. CDR3 amino acids: CASSFKLVTGSSYEQYV. CDR3 coding DNA: TGTGCCAGCAGCTTTAAATTGGTCACCGGCAGTTCCTACGAGCAGTACGTC. The chain combines TRBV7-9 with TRBJ2-7; D not certain. This CDR3 is 17 amino acids long. Trimming pared 3 bases from V and 1 base from J, leaving 19 bases between. Germline V gene data show CDR1 as SEHNR and CDR2 as FQNEAQ (reference sequence).

The chain links TRBV2 to TRBJ2-2; the D is unclear. The germline V gene encodes CDR1 SNHLY and CDR2 FYNNEI. With 7 bases removed from V and 8 bases from J, the gap between germline ends came to 11 bases. The CDR3 consists of 12 residues. The CDR3 is CASTSTWGELFF. The DNA of the CDR3 is TGTGCCAGCACCTCGACCTGGGGGGAGCTGTTTTTT.

The chain links TRBV5-1 to TRBJ1-4; possible D gene TRBD1, 6 bases. Between the trimmed V and J ends, which lost 0 bases and 5 bases, there was a span of 11 bases. Germline V lookup: CDR1 SGHRS, CDR2 YFSETQ. The CDR3 loop spans 15 amino acids. CDR3 bases: TGCGCCAGCAGCTTGGCCGCAGGGGACAATGAAAAACTGTTTTTT. This translates into CASSLAAGDNEKLFF.

V and J are TRBV9 and TRBJ2-1; 8 positions agree with TRBD1. This CDR3 is 15 amino acids long. With V trimmed by 4 bases and J by 7 bases, 10 bases remained unmatched. Per germline, CDR1 SGDLS and CDR2 YYNGEE. Written as DNA, the CDR3 is TGTGCCAGCAGCTTCGACAGGGGCCGGGAAAATGAGCAGTTCTTC. It yields the protein CASSFDRGRENEQFF.

The chain combines TRBV7-8 with TRBJ2-5; 9 positions match TRBD1. V lost 6 bases, J lost 5 bases, and 7 bases stayed unmatched. Germline V gene lookup returns CDR1 SGHVS and CDR2 FQNEAQ. This CDR3 contains 14 residues. The CDR3 is CASSPTGGRETQYF. The CDR3 DNA reads as TGTGCCAGCAGTCCTACAGGGGGCAGGGAGACCCAGTACTTC. Supplemented by reference TRBV7-8 and TRBJ2-5, the full variable domain reads GAGVSQSPRYKVAKRGQDVALRCDPISGHVSLFWYQQALGQGPEFLTYFQNEAQLDKSGLPSDRFFAERPEGSVSTLKIQRTQQEDSAVYLCASSPTGGRETQYFGPGTRLLVL.

The V and J genes are TRBV12-3 or TRBV12-4 and TRBJ1-5; D not resolved. The CDR3 covers 13 residues. The V end was cut by 6 bases, the J end by 0 bases, with 6 bases between. The CDR3 loop reads CASSRNSNQPQHF. The CDR3 DNA sequence: TGTGCCAGCAGCCGAAATAGCAATCAGCCCCAGCATTTT.

This chain uses TRBV19 with TRBJ1-2; D is possibly TRBD1 (5 bases). Germline CDR1 is LNHDA and CDR2 is SQIVND (reference sequence). Trimming pared 3 bases from V and 8 bases from J, leaving 7 bases between. The CDR3 extends over 11 amino acids. The CDR3 region has the DNA TGTGCCAGTAGTATCCAGGGAGGCTACACCTTC. This encodes CASSIQGGYTF.

The sample holds a few counts of this clone. The chain joins TRBV5-8 to TRBJ1-5; TRBD1 is a possible D gene (6 bases). The CDR3 is made up of 15 amino acids. Germline-derived CDR1 and CDR2 are SGHTS and YDEGEE. Trimming left V 5 bases short and J 3 bases short, with 15 bases between. CDR3 coding DNA: TGTGCCAGCAGTGGTGGACAGTCCCACAATCAGCCCCAGCATTTT. Translating gives CASSGGQSHNQPQHF. The full variable domain, with the rest looked up from reference TRBV5-8 and TRBJ1-5, is EAGVTQSPTHLIKTRGQQATLRCSPISGHTSVYWYQQALGLGLQFLLWYDEGEERNRGNFPPRFSGRQFPNYSSELNVNALELEDSALYLCASSGGQSHNQPQHFGDGTRLSIL.

This clone was counted only a few times. The chain employs TRBV29-1 and TRBJ1-2; TRBD1 matches 7 bases. The CDR3 spans 12 residues. Trimming at V came to 4 bases and at J to 6 bases, leaving 5 bases not matched to a gene. CDR1 and CDR2 (germline): SQVTM, ANQGSEA. CDR3 sequence reads: CSVGGGVDGYTF. The CDR3 DNA is TGCAGCGTTGGAGGGGGCGTTGATGGCTACACCTTC.

This clone was seen only once. The chain recombines TRBV30 with TRBJ1-4; D is possibly TRBD1 (5 bases). The V gene lost 5 bases and the J gene lost 5 bases, with 12 bases spanning the gap. This CDR3 has 13 residues. Germline CDR1 GTSNPN, CDR2 SVGIG (reference sequence). CDR3 residues: CAWAKTANEKLFF. In DNA form, the CDR3 reads TGTGCCTGGGCTAAGACAGCAAATGAAAAACTGTTTTTT.

This chain uses TRBV30 with TRBJ2-2; 7 bases are shared with TRBD1. CDR3 size: 14 residues. Germline V gene lookup returns CDR1 GTSNPN and CDR2 SVGIG (reference sequence). V trimming: 3 bases; J trimming: 9 bases; junction bases outside the gene matches: 10. The CDR3 here is CAWRLTGPARELFF. The DNA of the CDR3 is TGTGCCTGGAGGCTGACAGGGCCCGCGAGGGAGCTGTTTTTT.

The chain is built from TRBV6-2 or TRBV6-3 and TRBJ2-1; 7 nucleotides align to TRBD1. Looked up from germline, CDR1 is MNHEY and CDR2 is SVGEGT. V lost 5 bases and J lost 7; bases outside the gene matches: 8. CDR3 length equals 14 residues. The CDR3: CASSRSGTDNEQFF. The CDR3 DNA is TGTGCCAGCAGTCGATCCGGGACAGATAATGAGCAGTTCTTC.